The 16 T cell receptor beta chains below come from one sample, sequenced in a study of regulatory T cells in long-lasting Graves disease. Time point reported: newly diagnosed GD, antithyroid drugs for less than 3 months. PBMCs provided the RNA from which the TCR library was made. Libraries of TCR beta came from iRepertoire HTBI primers plus Arm-PCR of CDR3 regions. One entry per CDR3 protein, called by TCRdb with MiXCR from the multiplex PCR reads. The sample contains roughly 350,000 distinct CDR3 sequences, around 15% of which appear only once. A further study also used this sample, focusing on T cells in Graves' hyperthyroidism and ophthalmopathy.

Sequencing was performed on peripheral blood mononuclear cells (PBMCs), taken at new diagnosis, from a patient treated with antithyroid drugs. Every receptor here comes from a man aged 35-49 years with Graves disease.

J is TRBJ2-1 and V is TRBV10-3; a weak D match, TRBD1 (6 bases). Germline V lookup: CDR1 ENHRY, CDR2 SYGVKD. V gave up 2 bases and J gave up 0 bases, with 8 bases separating them. CDR3 length: 15 amino acids. This CDR3 is CAISEGTSSYNEQFF. The DNA of the CDR3 is TGTGCCATCAGTGAGGGGACAAGCTCCTACAATGAGCAGTTCTTC.

Details on this clonotype: This is likely an artifact of a read error, given a far larger clone one base away. The V and J genes are TRBV12-3 or TRBV12-4 and TRBJ1-5; D gene unclear. The CDR3 contains 13 residues. The CDR3 sequence: CASSLNSDQPQHF. The CDR3 coding sequence is TGTGCCAGCAGCTTAAATAGCGATCAGCCCCAGCATTTT.

This clonotype was counted between two and nine times. The V call is TRBV7-2, the J call TRBJ2-1, with D possibly matching TRBD1 (6 bases). The CDR3 runs to 14 residues. The germline V gene encodes CDR1 SGHTA and CDR2 FQGNSA. V lost 4 bases and J 14 bases, leaving 21 bases between the germline ends. CDR3: CASSSRALRGLEFF. The CDR3 bases are TGTGCCAGCAGCTCTCGCGCCCTCAGGGGCCTGGAGTTCTTC. Full variable domain (outside the CDR3, taken from reference TRBV7-2 and TRBJ2-1): GAGVSQSPSNKVTEKGKDVELRCDPISGHTALYWYRQSLGQGLEFLIYFQGNSAPDKSGLPSDRFSAERTGGSVSTLTIQRTQQEDSAVYLCASSSRALRGLEFFGPGTRLTVL.

The sample holds a few counts of this clonotype. The rearrangement links TRBV12-3 or TRBV12-4 to TRBJ2-1, with D perhaps matching TRBD1 (6 bases). This CDR3 contains 15 residues. Trimming shortened V by 2 bases and J by 0 bases, and 8 bases separated the two germline ends. CDR3 coding DNA: TGTGCCAGCAGTTTACCCAGGGGCTCCTACAATGAGCAGTTCTTC. It codes for CASSLPRGSYNEQFF.

This clonotype has a handful of counts. This may be a read error: a much more frequent sequence differs by one nucleotide. V usage is TRBV2 and J usage is TRBJ2-7, with a weak D call TRBD1 (6 bases). The CDR3 extends over 14 amino acids. V was pared by 8 bases and J by 2 bases, with 16 bases between. From germline, CDR1 is SNHLY and CDR2 FYNNEI. The CDR3 sequence: CASGVDRFTYEQYF. Here the CDR3 DNA reads TGTGCCAGCGGCGTTGACAGGTTTACCTACGAGCAGTACTTC.

Many counts were recorded for this clonotype. The chain joins TRBV4-1 to TRBJ1-1, with D hard to call. The CDR3 has 16 residues. Germline V gene lookup returns CDR1 MGHRA and CDR2 YSYEKL. V dropped 4 bases and J dropped 4 bases, with 19 bases sitting between them. CDR3 amino acids: CASSPTSGSRFTEAFF. In nucleotides, the CDR3 is TGCGCCAGCAGCCCCACCAGCGGGTCTCGCTTCACTGAAGCTTTCTTT.

This clonotype was seen repeatedly, ten times or more. This sequence joins TRBV20-1 and TRBJ1-1; no definite D call. The CDR3 length is 14 residues. With 5 bases removed from V and 1 base from J, the gap between germline ends came to 14 bases. Germline values: CDR1 DFQATT, CDR2 SNEGSKA (reference sequence). CDR3 loop: CSALRGNGNTEAFF. In DNA form, the CDR3 reads TGCAGTGCTCTCCGGGGAAATGGGAACACTGAAGCTTTCTTT.

The J gene is TRBJ2-2, the V gene TRBV9; 7 positions agree with TRBD1. After removal of 4 bases from V and 1 base from J, the junction contained 7 bases not matched to a gene. This CDR3 has 16 amino acids. CDR1 is SGDLS and CDR2 is YYNGEE in the germline V gene. The CDR3 region is CASSPLDRRNTGELFF. Here the CDR3 DNA reads TGTGCCAGCAGCCCCCTGGACAGGCGGAACACCGGGGAGCTGTTTTTT.

This clonotype was recorded at least ten times. V and J are TRBV9 and TRBJ1-5, with TRBD1 as a possible D gene (5 bases). The V gene lost 3 bases and the J gene lost 7 bases, with 11 bases spanning the gap. The germline V gene encodes CDR1 SGDLS and CDR2 YYNGEE. The CDR3 is made up of 13 amino acids. The CDR3 here is CASSASQGQPQHF. As DNA, the CDR3 is TGTGCCAGCAGCGCTTCCCAGGGACAGCCCCAGCATTTT.

The chain recombines TRBV7-2 with TRBJ2-5; D possibly corresponds to TRBD1 (5 bases). The CDR3 contains 15 residues. Germline lookup yields CDR1 SGHTA and CDR2 FQGNSA. Trimming removed 2 bases at V and 2 bases at J, with 12 bases between. The DNA for the CDR3 is TGTGCCAGCAGCTTACTGGGGCAATTTCAAGAGACCCAGTACTTC. Its translation is CASSLLGQFQETQYF.

This clonotype was recorded many times. This chain links TRBV11-2 with TRBJ1-6, with a weak D call TRBD1 (6 bases). Trimming removed 5 bases from V and 0 bases from J, with 14 bases in between. Germline loops: CDR1 SGHAT, CDR2 FQNNGV. The CDR3 length is 17 residues. DNA of the CDR3: TGTGCCAGCAGCGCACAGGGACCGAGCTCCTATAATTCACCCCTCCACTTT. Its protein product is CASSAQGPSSYNSPLHF.

This clonotype was counted a few times. The chain has TRBV20-1 and TRBJ1-3; D gene uncertain. V shed 0 bases and J shed 0 bases, with 6 bases lying between them. The CDR3 sequence is 14 residues long. The germline V gene has CDR1 DFQATT and CDR2 SNEGSKA (reference sequence). DNA for the CDR3: TGCAGTGCTAGAGAACCGAACTCTGGAAACACCATATATTTT. Its protein is CSAREPNSGNTIYF.

This clonotype was counted only a few times. The chain has TRBV24-1 and TRBJ2-5; D remains ambiguous. Germline V gene sequence: CDR1 KGHDR, CDR2 SFDVKD. V lost 6 bases and J 4 bases, leaving 8 bases between the germline ends. The CDR3 is 12 residues long. CDR3 nucleotide sequence: TGTGCCACCAGTACCGACGGAGAGACCCAGTACTTC. Its protein is CATSTDGETQYF.

There are a few counts of this clonotype. A much larger clone sits a single nucleotide away, making a read error possible. J is TRBJ1-1 and V is TRBV6-2 or TRBV6-3, with no clear D. CDR1 is MNHEY and CDR2 is SVGEGT in the germline V gene. The CDR3 spans 13 residues. The CDR3 DNA is TGTGCCAGCATTGTGGAGATGAACACTGAAGCTTCCTTT. Translation: CASIVEMNTEASF.

There are many counts of this clonotype. The genes are TRBV3-1 and TRBJ1-3; D uncertain. Per the germline V gene, CDR1 is LGHDT and CDR2 is YNNKEL (reference sequence). The CDR3 is 13 amino acids. V was clipped by 7 bases and J by 2 bases, with 9 bases between them. CDR3 DNA sequence: TGTGCCAGCACCACTTCAGCTGGAAACACCATATATTTT. Translating gives CASTTSAGNTIYF.

This clonotype appeared many times. The genes are TRBV18 and TRBJ2-1; D remains unclear. The CDR3 runs to 16 residues. Looked up from germline, CDR1 is KGHSH and CDR2 is LQKENI. V was clipped by 4 bases and J by 0 bases, with 13 bases between them. DNA of the CDR3: TGTGCCAGCTCACTTTTTCCCCCGAGCTCCTACAATGAGCAGTTCTTC. It translates to CASSLFPPSSYNEQFF.